The TCR beta chain described here comes from a study of CD8 T cells in ankylosing spondylitis. General study points: Ankylosing spondylitis blood seemed to carry a telltale TCR beta motif made of under ten highly homologous variants. In the blood and synovial fluid of reactive arthritis, some motif variants had been previously reported. Matched ankylosing spondylitis synovial fluid reportedly contained a significantly enriched population of disease-linked clones.

The CDR3 is 17 amino acids. Germline V lookup: CDR1 LGHNA, CDR2 YSLEER. Unmatched junction bases numbered 13, after V lost 1 base and J lost 9 bases. Via MiXCR, TCRdb re-called the 5' RACE reads, giving one row per CDR3 protein. Of some 270,000 distinct CDR3 sequences in the sample, more than 15% were seen once. This clonotype was recorded at least ten times. No antigen is known for it. This chain connects TRBV4-3 to TRBJ2-1; 9 bases are shared with TRBD1. Sequenced input: blood, either unsorted or a sorted T cell fraction (not recorded which). The clonotype was recovered from a male donor with ankylosing spondylitis or in good health (not recorded which). CDR3 nucleotide sequence: TGCGCCAGCAGCCAAGTTTTCCCTTGGACAGGGGTAGGTGAGCAGTTCTTC. Its protein is CASSQVFPWTGVGEQFF.